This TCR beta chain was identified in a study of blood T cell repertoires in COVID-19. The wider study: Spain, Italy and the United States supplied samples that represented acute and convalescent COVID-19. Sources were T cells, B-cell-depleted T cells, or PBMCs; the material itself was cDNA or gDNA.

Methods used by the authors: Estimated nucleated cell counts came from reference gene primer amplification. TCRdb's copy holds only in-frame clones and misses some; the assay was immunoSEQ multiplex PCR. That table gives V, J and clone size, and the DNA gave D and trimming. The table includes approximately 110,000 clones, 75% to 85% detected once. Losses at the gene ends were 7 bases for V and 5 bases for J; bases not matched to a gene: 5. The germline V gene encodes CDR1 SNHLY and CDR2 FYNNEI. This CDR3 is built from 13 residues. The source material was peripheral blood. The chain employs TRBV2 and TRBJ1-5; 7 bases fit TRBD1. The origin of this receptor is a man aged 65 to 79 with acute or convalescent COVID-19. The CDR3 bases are TGTGCCAGCAAGAGGGGGCGCGATCAGCCCCAGCATTTT. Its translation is CASKRGRDQPQHF.